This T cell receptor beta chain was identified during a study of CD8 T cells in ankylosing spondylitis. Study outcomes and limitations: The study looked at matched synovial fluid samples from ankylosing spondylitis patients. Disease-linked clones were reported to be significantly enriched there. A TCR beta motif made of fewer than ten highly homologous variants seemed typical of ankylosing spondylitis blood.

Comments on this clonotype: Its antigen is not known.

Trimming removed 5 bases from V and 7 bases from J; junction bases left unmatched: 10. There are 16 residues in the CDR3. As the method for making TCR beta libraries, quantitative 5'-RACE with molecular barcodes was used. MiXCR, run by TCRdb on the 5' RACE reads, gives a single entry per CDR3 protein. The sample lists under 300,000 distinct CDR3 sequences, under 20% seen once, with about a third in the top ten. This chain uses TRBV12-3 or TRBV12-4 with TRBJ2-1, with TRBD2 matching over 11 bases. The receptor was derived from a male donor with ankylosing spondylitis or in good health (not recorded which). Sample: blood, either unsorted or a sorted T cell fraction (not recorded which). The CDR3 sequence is CASSPRLAGGVNEQFF. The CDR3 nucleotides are TGTGCCAGCAGTCCCAGGCTAGCGGGAGGTGTTAATGAGCAGTTCTTC.